The clone carrying this T cell receptor beta chain was seen a handful of times. The CDR3 has 13 residues. CDR1 and CDR2 from the germline V gene are KGHDR and SFDVKD. V lost 8 bases and J lost 4, with 11 bases in between. This specimen belongs to a study of patients and donors after allogeneic stem cell transplantation. TCRdb ran MiXCR on the RT-PCR reads and lists one entry per CDR3 protein. The data show about a million distinct CDR3 sequences, around 17% seen once. This receptor was identified in a human donor who was either an allogeneic HSCT recipient or a stem cell or donor lymphocyte infusion donor (not recorded which). It is not recorded whose cells these are; they may come from a transplant donor. Sequencing was performed on blood, either unsorted or a sorted T cell fraction (not recorded which). The V gene is TRBV24-1, the J gene TRBJ2-1; D remains unclear. DNA for the CDR3: TGTGCCACCAAAGACACGGATTACAATGAGCAGTTCTTC. Translation: CATKDTDYNEQFF.